The 5 T cell receptor beta chains reported below all come from one sample, sequenced in a study of T cells in Graves' hyperthyroidism and ophthalmopathy. What was amplified from RNA transcripts were TCR beta CDR3 regions. A first-round RT-PCR of the TCR CDR3 used the HTBI primer set. Each CDR3 protein is one row after TCRdb ran MiXCR on the multiplex PCR reads. The data show roughly 510,000 distinct CDR3 sequences, roughly 45% seen once. Sequencing was performed on peripheral blood or thyroid tissue (not recorded which). The source is an adult woman with Graves' disease, either hyperthyroidism or ophthalmopathy (not recorded which).

V usage is TRBV7-9 and J usage is TRBJ2-1; 12 positions agree with TRBD2. Losses at the gene ends were 4 bases for V and 16 bases for J; bases not matched to a gene: 5. This CDR3 has 12 amino acids. Germline CDR1 reads SEHNR; CDR2 reads FQNEAQ (reference sequence). The CDR3 sequence is CASSSPTSGRFF. CDR3 bases: TGTGCCAGCAGCTCCCCGACTAGCGGGAGATTCTTC. Supplemented by reference TRBV7-9 and TRBJ2-1, the full variable domain reads DTGVSQNPRHKITKRGQNVTFRCDPISEHNRLYWYRQTLGQGPEFLTYFQNEAQLEKSRLLSDRFSAERPKGSFSTLEIQRTEQGDSAMYLCASSSPTSGRFFGPGTRLTVL.

This clonotype was seen many times. The chain employs TRBV5-1 and TRBJ2-7; D is ambiguous. Per the germline V gene, CDR1 is SGHRS and CDR2 is YFSETQ. With 3 bases removed from V and 1 base from J, the gap between germline ends came to 11 bases. The CDR3 has 14 residues. Written as DNA, the CDR3 is TGCGCCAGCAGCTCGGCAGCAGGATCCTACGAGCAGTACTTC. Protein sequence: CASSSAAGSYEQYF. The whole variable domain, remainder taken from reference TRBV5-1 and TRBJ2-7, is KAGVTQTPRYLIKTRGQQVTLSCSPISGHRSVSWYQQTPGQGLQFLFEYFSETQRNKGNFPGRFSGRQFSNSRSEMNVSTLELGDSALYLCASSSAAGSYEQYFGPGTRLTVT.

The sample holds many counts of this clonotype. V usage is TRBV7-2 and J usage is TRBJ2-5; tentatively, D is TRBD1 or TRBD2 (5 bases each). Deletions cut 5 bases from V and 5 bases from J, with 15 bases between. There are 14 residues in the CDR3. The germline V gene has CDR1 SGHTA and CDR2 FQGNSA. DNA for the CDR3: TGTGCCAGCAGCCCGCGTGGGGGTAGGGAGACCCAGTACTTC. Translating it yields CASSPRGGRETQYF.

The chain has TRBV20-1 and TRBJ2-3, with 12 bases fitting TRBD2. Unmatched junction bases numbered 7, after V lost 5 bases and J lost 4 bases. The germline V gene encodes CDR1 DFQATT and CDR2 SNEGSKA (reference sequence). This CDR3 is 15 amino acids long. The DNA for the CDR3 is TGCAGTGCTCCGACTAGCGGGAGCGGCGCAGATACGCAGTATTTT. It codes for CSAPTSGSGADTQYF.

At least ten counts were recorded for this clonotype. The chain combines TRBV6-6 with TRBJ2-7, with D perhaps TRBD1 or TRBD2 (6 bases each). Trimming took off 0 bases at V and 4 bases at J, with 16 bases between the two ends. The germline CDR1 and CDR2 sequences are MNHNY and SVGAGI (reference sequence). The CDR3 is 16 amino acids. The DNA of the CDR3 is TGTGCCAGCAGTTACTCAAGGACAGCGGAGGGTTACGAGCAGTACTTC. Amino acid sequence: CASSYSRTAEGYEQYF.